One and the same sample provided the 5 T cell receptor beta chains below, sequenced in a study of cytomegalovirus exposure and HLA in healthy donors. PCR involved 60 Vbeta and 13 Jbeta primers. The data were produced by immunoSEQ multiplex PCR, yet TCRdb's version contains in-frame clones alone and is incomplete. Of 140,000 to 150,000 clones listed, 77% are singletons. Sequenced sample: PBMCs. These receptors were collected from a male donor in good health and CMV-seronegative.

The chain carries TRBV5-6 and TRBJ1-5; a possible D gene is TRBD1 (5 bases). V shed 3 bases and J shed 4 bases, with 17 bases lying between them. CDR3 length equals 16 residues. The germline gives CDR1 SGHDT, CDR2 YYEEEE. DNA of the CDR3: TGTGCCAGCAGCTCGCTGCGGTGGGGGGGGAATCAGCCCCAGCATTTT. Its translation: CASSSLRWGGNQPQHF.

This clone showed up just a few times. The chain has TRBV9 and TRBJ1-3; D ambiguous. Germline V gene lookup returns CDR1 SGDLS and CDR2 YYNGEE. The CDR3 covers 17 residues. The ends were cut back, 0 bases at V and 3 bases at J, with 16 bases in the middle. This CDR3 reads CASSVGGHFTGGNTIYF. DNA of the CDR3: TGTGCCAGCAGCGTAGGAGGGCACTTTACGGGTGGAAACACCATATATTTT.

The chain uses TRBV7-2 and TRBJ1-3; a possible D gene is TRBD1 (5 bases). V lost 7 bases to trimming and J lost 4 bases, with 14 bases between them. The germline V gene has CDR1 SGHTA and CDR2 FQGNSA. This CDR3 comprises 14 residues. CDR3 loop: CASKPSPGGNTIYF. For the CDR3, the DNA is TGTGCCAGCAAGCCCTCCCCAGGGGGAAACACCATATATTTT.

The CDR3 here is CASSLTGTVTQETQYF. The CDR3 DNA reads TGTGCCAGCAGCTTAACCGGGACAGTCACTCAAGAGACCCAGTACTTC. This chain connects TRBV7-3 to TRBJ2-5, with 7 bases matching TRBD1. The CDR3 loop spans 16 amino acids. After removal of 0 bases from V and 2 bases from J, the junction contained 6 bases not matched to a gene. The germline CDR1 and CDR2 sequences are SGHTA and FQGTGA. The entire variable domain, with the rest obtained from reference TRBV7-3 and TRBJ2-5, is as follows: GAGVSQTPSNKVTEKGKYVELRCDPISGHTALYWYRQSLGQGPEFLIYFQGTGAADDSGLPNDRFFAVRPEGSVSTLKIQRTERGDSAVYLCASSLTGTVTQETQYFGPGTRLLVL.

This clone was seen a single time. The genes are TRBV27 and TRBJ1-2; D is unresolved. This CDR3 region has 14 residues. The V end lost 2 bases, the J end lost 8 bases, and 15 bases lay between the germline ends. CDR1 MNHEY and CDR2 SMNVEV come from the germline V gene (reference sequence). The CDR3 coding sequence is TGTGCCAGCAGTTTACGGGAGGCCACGGGGGGCTACACCTTC. Translation gives CASSLREATGGYTF.